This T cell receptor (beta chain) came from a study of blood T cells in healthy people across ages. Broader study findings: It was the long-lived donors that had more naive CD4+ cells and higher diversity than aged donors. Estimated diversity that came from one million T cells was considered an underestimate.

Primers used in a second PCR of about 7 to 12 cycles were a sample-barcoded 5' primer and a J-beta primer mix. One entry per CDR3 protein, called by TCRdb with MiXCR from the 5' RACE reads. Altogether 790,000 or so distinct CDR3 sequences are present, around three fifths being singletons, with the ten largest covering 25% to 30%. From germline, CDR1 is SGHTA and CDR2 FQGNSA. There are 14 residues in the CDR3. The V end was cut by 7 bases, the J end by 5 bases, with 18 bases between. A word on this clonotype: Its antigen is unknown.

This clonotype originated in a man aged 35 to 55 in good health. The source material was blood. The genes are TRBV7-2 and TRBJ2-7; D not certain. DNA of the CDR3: TGTGCCAGCACCACTCCCGACGTAGGCCACGAGCAGTACTTC. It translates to CASTTPDVGHEQYF.